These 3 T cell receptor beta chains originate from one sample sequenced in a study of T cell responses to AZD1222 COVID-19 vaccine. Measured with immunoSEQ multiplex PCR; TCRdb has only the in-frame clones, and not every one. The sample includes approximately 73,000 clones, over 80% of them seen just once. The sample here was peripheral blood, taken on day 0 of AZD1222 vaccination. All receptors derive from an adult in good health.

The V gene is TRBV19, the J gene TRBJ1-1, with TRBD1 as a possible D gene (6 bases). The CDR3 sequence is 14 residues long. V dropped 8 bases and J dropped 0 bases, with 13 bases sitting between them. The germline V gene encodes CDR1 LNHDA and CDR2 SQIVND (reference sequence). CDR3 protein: CASLGGQLNTEAFF. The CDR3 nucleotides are TGTGCCAGTCTCGGGGGCCAATTGAACACTGAAGCTTTCTTT.

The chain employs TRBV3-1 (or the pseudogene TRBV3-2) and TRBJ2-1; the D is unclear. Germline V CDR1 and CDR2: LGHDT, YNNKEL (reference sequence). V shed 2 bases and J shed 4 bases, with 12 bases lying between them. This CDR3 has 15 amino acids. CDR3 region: CASSQNYRDYNEQFF. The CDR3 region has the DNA TGTGCCAGCAGCCAAAATTACAGAGATTACAATGAGCAGTTCTTC.

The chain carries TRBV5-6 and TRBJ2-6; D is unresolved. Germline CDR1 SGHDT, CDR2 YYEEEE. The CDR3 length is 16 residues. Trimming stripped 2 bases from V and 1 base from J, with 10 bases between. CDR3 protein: CASSFYLGSGANVLTF. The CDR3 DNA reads TGTGCCAGCAGCTTTTATCTTGGTTCTGGGGCCAACGTCCTGACTTTC.